The rows below give T cell receptor beta chains drawn from one sample of a study of regulatory T cells in long-lasting Graves disease. Using its own MiXCR run on the multiplex PCR reads, TCRdb lists one record per CDR3 protein. The top ten clones hold over 11% of a sample with 430,000 or so distinct CDR3 sequences, roughly 21% of them seen once. The sample was peripheral blood mononuclear cells (PBMCs), taken when the disease was refractory, from a patient treated with antithyroid drugs. The receptor set was obtained from a female donor with Graves disease. CDR3s include the opening cysteine and the closing phenylalanine or tryptophan. Each record gives: V gene, J gene, D gene, clone size, CDR3 protein, CDR3 DNA. A D gene is named only where the DNA matches it firmly. Clone sizes are given selectively: once, few, many, or a class where the clone is expanded.

TRBV18	TRBJ2-1	TRBD2	.	CASHDGGRDYNEQFF	TGTGCCAGCCATGATGGCGGGAGGGATTACAATGAGCAGTTCTTC
TRBV30	TRBJ1-1	.	many	CAWIGGTEAFF	TGTGCCTGGATCGGGGGGACTGAAGCTTTCTTT
TRBV3-1	TRBJ1-2	.	many	CASSHQREGGGYTF	TGTGCCAGCAGCCACCAGAGGGAGGGCGGAGGCTACACCTTC
TRBV4-2	TRBJ2-2	TRBD2	.	CASSQDDLAGGPSDTGELFF	TGTGCCAGCAGCCAAGATGATCTAGCGGGAGGGCCTTCGGACACCGGGGAGCTGTTTTTT
TRBV20-1	TRBJ1-1	TRBD1	many	CSAFGTGGVLGTEAFF	TGCAGTGCTTTCGGGACAGGGGGCGTTTTGGGCACTGAAGCTTTCTTT
TRBV20-1	TRBJ2-7	TRBD2	many	CSVGRSYEQYF	TGCAGTGTCGGGAGGTCCTACGAGCAGTACTTC
TRBV15	TRBJ2-5	.	.	CATSTSEETQYF	TGTGCCACCAGCACGTCGGAAGAGACCCAGTACTTC
TRBV9	TRBJ2-3	TRBD2	.	CASSVGGGTSSSTDTQYF	TGTGCCAGCAGCGTAGGGGGGGGGACGTCCTCTAGCACAGATACGCAGTATTTT
TRBV2	TRBJ2-1	.	.	CASSDQEPNEQFF	TGTGCCAGCAGTGATCAGGAACCCAATGAGCAGTTCTTC
TRBV20-1	TRBJ2-7	.	.	CSARGRAPSSYEQYF	TGCAGTGCTAGGGGGCGGGCTCCAAGCTCCTACGAGCAGTACTTC
TRBV5-1	TRBJ1-4	TRBD1	few	CASSPPTGESEKLFF	TGCGCCAGCAGCCCCCCGACAGGGGAGTCCGAAAAACTGTTTTTT
TRBV20-1	TRBJ2-5	TRBD2	many	CSANPGLAGVGQETQYF	TGCAGTGCTAACCCGGGACTAGCGGGAGTAGGTCAAGAGACCCAGTACTTC
TRBV3-1	TRBJ2-1	.	few	CASSGDHEQFF	TGTGCCAGCAGTGGCGACCATGAGCAGTTCTTC
TRBV12-3/TRBV12-4	TRBJ2-7	.	many	CASSLAYGSPYEQYF	TGTGCCAGCAGTTTAGCGTATGGGTCACCCTACGAGCAGTACTTC
TRBV7-8	TRBJ1-1	TRBD1	many	CASSPGGGGDTEAFF	TGTGCCAGCAGCCCCGGGGGAGGGGGCGATACTGAAGCTTTCTTT
TRBV7-2	TRBJ2-1	.	.	CASSLSPVGGSPHDEQFF	TGTGCCAGCAGCTTAAGTCCGGTAGGGGGGTCCCCCCACGATGAGCAGTTCTTC
TRBV6-1	TRBJ2-7	.	many	CASRDGPYEQYF	TGTGCCAGCAGGGATGGTCCCTACGAGCAGTACTTC
TRBV15	TRBJ1-1	.	many	CATSRAPQGRLDTEAFF	TGTGCCACCAGCAGAGCACCCCAGGGTCGGTTGGACACTGAAGCTTTCTTT
TRBV6-1	TRBJ1-1	.	many	CASRTKWATEAFF	TGTGCCAGCAGGACGAAATGGGCGACTGAAGCTTTCTTT
TRBV11-1	TRBJ1-1	.	many	CASSLGRSPAFF	TGTGCCAGCAGCTTGGGTCGTAGCCCAGCTTTCTTT
TRBV5-1	TRBJ2-7	.	.	CASSLDWRFGLTRYEQYF	TGCGCCAGCAGCTTGGATTGGCGTTTTGGACTAACACGCTACGAGCAGTACTTC
TRBV20-1	TRBJ2-3	.	few	CSAPFSTDTQYF	TGCAGTGCTCCTTTTAGCACAGATACGCAGTATTTT
TRBV18	TRBJ1-5	TRBD1	.	CASSPLGTGASQPQHF	TGTGCCAGCTCACCTTTGGGGACAGGGGCTTCTCAGCCCCAGCATTTT
TRBV20-1	TRBJ1-3	.	few	CSARDRSKGSGNTIYF	TGCAGTGCTAGAGATCGAAGTAAAGGCTCTGGAAACACCATATATTTT
TRBV27	TRBJ1-1	.	many	CASSYRRDTEAFF	TGTGCCAGCAGTTACAGGAGGGACACTGAAGCTTTCTTT
TRBV29-1	TRBJ1-1	.	many	CSVGRENTEAFF	TGCAGCGTTGGACGAGAAAACACTGAAGCTTTCTTT
TRBV29-1	TRBJ2-2	.	many	CSVDRSGTGELFF	TGCAGCGTTGACCGATCCGGGACCGGGGAGCTGTTTTTT
TRBV30	TRBJ2-2	TRBD1	many	CAWSSPGQGIEELFF	TGTGCCTGGAGTTCACCGGGACAGGGAATCGAGGAGCTGTTTTTT
TRBV20-1	TRBJ1-4	.	many	CSARWQGREKLFF	TGCAGTGCAAGGTGGCAAGGACGAGAAAAACTGTTTTTT
TRBV3-1	TRBJ2-7	.	.	CASSQGGQGLAEQYF	TGTGCCAGCAGCCAAGGCGGGCAGGGGCTTGCCGAGCAGTACTTC
TRBV3-1	TRBJ2-7	.	many	CASRPYRTSYEQYF	TGTGCCAGCAGACCTTACAGGACCTCCTACGAGCAGTACTTC
TRBV11-2	TRBJ2-7	.	many	CASSTVGTGVIKQYF	TGTGCCAGCAGCACGGTTGGGACGGGGGTAATTAAGCAGTACTTC
TRBV27	TRBJ2-3	TRBD1	.	CASSLRQGALYF	TGTGCCAGCAGTCTCCGACAGGGGGCGTTGTATTTT
TRBV7-9	TRBJ2-5	TRBD2	many	CASSLAREGPETQYF	TGTGCCAGCAGCTTAGCGCGGGAGGGGCCAGAGACCCAGTACTTC
TRBV19	TRBJ2-7	TRBD2	.	CASSIFFRTSGEAGEQYF	TGTGCCAGTAGCATTTTCTTCCGGACTAGCGGAGAGGCGGGTGAGCAGTACTTC
TRBV5-8	TRBJ1-2	.	.	CASSFHGQGVDGYTF	TGTGCCAGCAGCTTCCATGGGCAGGGCGTCGATGGCTACACCTTC
TRBV10-3	TRBJ1-1	TRBD1	many	CAISDPGTDEAFF	TGTGCCATCAGTGACCCTGGGACAGATGAAGCTTTCTTT
TRBV27	TRBJ2-7	TRBD2	many	CASSLAGGPFYEQYF	TGTGCCAGCAGCCTTGCGGGAGGGCCTTTCTACGAGCAGTACTTC
TRBV7-2	TRBJ1-3	.	.	CASSLTRSISGNTIYF	TGTGCCAGCAGCTTAACTCGGTCGATCTCTGGAAACACCATATATTTT
TRBV2	TRBJ1-5	TRBD1	many	CASRDRSNQPQHF	TGTGCCAGCAGGGACAGGAGTAATCAGCCCCAGCATTTT
TRBV11-2	TRBJ1-2	TRBD1	many	CASSLDFGETDRTGDTFGYTF	TGTGCCAGCAGCTTAGACTTTGGTGAGACAGATCGGACAGGAGATACTTTCGGCTACACCTTC
TRBV7-9	TRBJ1-4	.	few	CASTLPAVGLGGTNEKLFF	TGTGCCAGCACCCTCCCAGCGGTCGGGTTAGGAGGAACTAATGAAAAACTGTTTTTT
TRBV28	TRBJ2-5	.	many	CASTSGPNQETQYF	TGTGCCAGCACCTCGGGACCGAACCAAGAGACCCAGTACTTC
TRBV5-5	TRBJ2-2	.	.	CASSERMGGELFF	TGTGCCAGCAGCGAACGGATGGGCGGGGAGCTGTTTTTT
TRBV28	TRBJ2-2	.	many	CASSFTATGELFF	TGTGCCAGCAGTTTTACAGCGACCGGGGAGCTGTTTTTT
TRBV7-9	TRBJ2-1	TRBD2	few	CASSLVAGEYNEQFF	TGTGCCAGCAGCTTGGTAGCGGGAGAGTACAATGAGCAGTTCTTC
TRBV28	TRBJ2-2	TRBD2	few	CASSSGLADNTGELFF	TGTGCCAGCAGTTCCGGACTAGCGGATAACACCGGGGAGCTGTTTTTT
TRBV20-1	TRBJ2-5	TRBD2	many	CSARAGGFRETQYF	TGCAGTGCTAGAGCGGGAGGTTTTCGGGAGACCCAGTACTTC